The T cell receptor beta chain described here comes from a study of cytomegalovirus exposure and HLA in healthy donors (TCRdb year 2017). Broadly, across the study: In an earlier analysis of 450 to 750 of the donors, 276 Gb of sequence data and approximately 100 million unique TCR beta sequences from roughly 190 million T cells were reported. Around 320 gigabases of sequencing data and approximately 93 million unique TCR sequences were included in an early release covering around 650 HLA-typed donors. Among the approximately 430 genotyped donors, about 85% belonged to the genetic ancestry cluster associated with self-reported Caucasian donors. The aim of the study was to test whether cataloging public T cell receptors could identify signatures of past pathogen exposure. The study profiled the T cell repertoires of under 700 subjects by immunosequencing and related them to cytomegalovirus serostatus. Along with the roughly 700-subject first cohort, a separate validation cohort of more than 90 different subjects was used. The study combined high-throughput TCR immunosequencing, statistical association of individual TCRs with disease status, and machine learning to predict cytomegalovirus infection status. In a later analysis, previously published TCR beta repertoires from 666 donors were re-analyzed and high-resolution HLA genotyping was added so that TCR occurrence patterns could be studied. In the later analysis, no new phenotypic data were used to find candidate immune exposures; instead, reliance was placed on TCR beta sequences and their occurrence across donors. An earlier analysis of 500 to 650 of the donors applied high-throughput TCR beta sequencing to assess whether each TCR beta V gene segment acted as functional or pseudogenic. Donor age, sex, ethnicity and CMV serostatus were collected together with the repertoire data. A later genetic analysis used genome-wide SNP genotypes for about 60% of the roughly 700 donors, treating that subset as a discovery cohort. All discovery cohort repertoires had been generated using a single sequencing platform. HLA typing included class I and class II loci at four-digit resolution. The number of typed donors differed by locus: about 620-630 for A, B, C, DRB1 and DQB1; 500 to 550 for DQA1; about 600 for DPA1; and around 490 for DPB1. Because of strong linkage in the cohort, 5 or 6 DR-DQ haplotypes were treated as single units for association and clustering. On average, 235,054 unique TCR beta nucleotide sequences were sequenced per donor among more than 350 genotyped donors of the cohort, with around 19% of those sequences being non-productive.

What the study reported, not specific to this receptor: A further reported finding was that TCR beta sequences accurately predicted the HLA-A and HLA-B alleles for most subjects in the first cohort. For the cohort, immune exposure information was limited to CMV serostatus. Assigning TCR associations to individual alleles was difficult when HLA alleles, especially DR and DQ, strongly co-occurred. A total of fewer than 200 TCR beta chains were listed by the study as associated with cytomegalovirus. The cohort was sequenced for TCR beta chains only, and without alpha or paired-chain data the features that could be detected were limited. Because counts were too low, some 17 rarely observed V segments, including chromosome 9 orphons, were excluded from the earlier analysis of around 590 of the donors. Several of the top co-occurrence clusters appeared to be linked to parvovirus B19, influenza, CMV and Epstein-Barr virus, according to a later analysis. The authors suggested that the approach could potentially be extended to other disease states and immunological phenotypes. Across donors, most TCR sequences were observed very rarely, whereas some public TCRs were present in many individuals. In vitro tests confirmed that a few of the cytomegalovirus-associated TCR beta chains recognize cytomegalovirus antigens. Most CMV-associated TCR beta chains appeared to be HLA-restricted in a later analysis, and the HLA associations seemed to be driven largely by CMV exposure. Some IMGT-functional V segments, including TRBV6-2 and TRBV6-3, could not be distinguished by the 87-base-pair reads and were therefore excluded. In an earlier analysis of 450 to 750 of the donors, most TCR beta V segments appeared in productive rearrangements about 87% or about 30% of the time, broadly matching IMGT annotations. Sequencing depth was assumed to be roughly uniform across donors in the presence/absence analyses, though that assumption may not hold. Linkage disequilibrium might explain the correlated functional status among segregating V segments, but an unknown experimental factor could not be excluded. A later genetic analysis reported fewer N-insertions in productive TCRs among donors in an Asian-associated ancestry cluster than the roughly 690-donor mean. Because some donors lacked HLA typing at each locus, the association tests relied only on the typed subset. V-gene and J-gene trimming of TCR beta chains was associated with a missense DCLRE1C variant in a later genetic analysis, and the association was replicated in an independent cohort. In a later analysis, HLA-associated TCR beta chains showed more clonal expansion and lower generation probabilities than non-associated chains that were equally common. A later analysis found that TCR association rates varied across HLA loci, with DRB1 alleles showing the most associated TCRs and HLA-C alleles the fewest. Specific HLA alleles were associated with some 15,000 TCR beta sequences at a false discovery rate of 0.05 in a later analysis. In both the original and validation cohorts, the classifier was reported to diagnose cytomegalovirus status with high specificity and sensitivity. A cluster of highly shared sequence variants was judged likely to be a technical artifact of the sequencing pipeline.

The CDR3 measures 15 amino acids from cysteine to phenylalanine. The DNA shown is the 45-base CDR3, in frame from base 1. The germline V gene (reference sequence) provides CDR1 SEHNR and CDR2 FQNEAQ. V is trimmed back by 2 bases and J by 5 bases, and the junction contains 7 bases that no gene match accounts for. About this clone itself: What this receptor recognizes is not known. No clone much larger than this one lies a single base away; base qualities are absent.

In total, roughly 670 healthy bone marrow donors made up the cohort. Cohort members were all nominally healthy when sampled, although unrecorded immune exposures were likely present. The donor tested CMV seronegative, placing the donor among the 350 or so seronegative members of the cohort. A peripheral blood sample was collected from each donor, and TCR beta sequencing was performed on peripheral blood mononuclear cells. The Qiagen DNeasy Blood Extraction Kit was used to extract genomic DNA from the blood cell samples. The protocol used for the library was the immunoSEQ multiplex PCR assay. For the multiplex PCR, a mixture combining 60 forward primers for TCR Vbeta segments and 13 reverse primers for TCR Jbeta segments was used. Amplification of the CDR3 region of rearranged TCR beta genes was performed with a multiplex PCR assay on genomic DNA. The amplified TCR beta libraries were sequenced on the Illumina HiSeq System as 87-base-pair reads. From the authors' description of their analysis: Across the 700 or so repertoires, a later analysis counted tens of millions of unique TCR beta chains, around 11 million of which were shared by at least two donors. Raw reads were error-corrected and collapsed into unique sequences by a nearest-neighbor algorithm in which closely related sequences were merged to remove PCR and sequencing errors. To assign V, D and J gene segments, CDR3 sequences were aligned to IMGT reference sequences. For a sequence to be retained, a match of at least six nucleotides to both a V gene segment and a J gene segment was required. A rearrangement was called productive if the CDR3 had no stop codons and remained in frame with V and J, and every other rearrangement was called non-productive. Following IMGT convention, CDR3 was defined as the stretch from the second conserved V-encoded cysteine up to the conserved J-encoded phenylalanine. The earlier analysis of approximately 500 of the donors excluded sequences that lacked an unambiguous match to a single V gene segment. In an earlier analysis of 587 of the donors, V segments were called functional above 56.7% productive rearrangements and were called segregating when the between-donor standard deviation exceeded 5%. A statistical classification framework was developed to diagnose cytomegalovirus status using the catalog of TCR beta chain sequences. In a later analysis, TCR nucleotide sequences were compared against IMGT/GENE-DB human TR gene sequences so that V and J genes could be assigned. In a later analysis, CDR3 sequences and most-parsimonious VDJ recombination scenarios were assigned using the TCRdist pipeline. In a later analysis, each TCR beta chain was defined by its CDR3 amino acid sequence together with its V-gene family, and reads without a unique V-gene family were excluded. As a way to deal with suspected cross-contamination and a sequencing artifact, a later analysis dropped hundreds of nucleotide sequences that were highly shared and had low generation probability. A later analysis calculated a clonal expansion index for each public chain from normalized within-repertoire ranks of inferred template counts. Generation probabilities in a later analysis came from a VDJ recombination model fitted to out-of-frame rearrangements, and those results were checked against IGoR. Hypergeometric tests were used in a later analysis to score TCR-TCR, TCR-HLA and TCR-CMV co-occurrence, with a repertoire-size bias correction applied to the TCR pairs. False discovery rates were estimated in a later analysis by permuting HLA or CMV assignments 20 times. A later analysis grouped co-occurring TCRs with DBSCAN, adding TCRdist sequence similarity when clustering within HLA-allele-positive subsets. For co-occurrence clustering, repertoires with fewer than 30,000 or more than 120,000 public chains were excluded, along with 5 or 6 repertoires with anomalous nucleotide sharing. The table was pulled from immuneACCESS by TCRdb, which kept in-frame rearrangements only. Such tables lose some clones; where checked, under half of the loss comes from unresolved V genes, and the rest has no known cause. That table is the source of V, J and clone size, and D and trimming were worked out from the DNA. The sample table shows nearly 110,000 clones, and about 71% are seen once. In total, the top ten clones hold about 0.8% of the sample.

The origin of this receptor is a boy between 10 and 17 years old in good health and CMV-seronegative. Material for sequencing was PBMCs. The rearranged chain carries TRBV7-9 and TRBJ2-3, with 7 central nucleotides matching TRBD2. The CDR3 has the sequence CASSLQPSGRDTQYF. The DNA sequence is TGTGCCAGCAGCTTACAGCCTAGCGGCAGAGATACGCAGTATTTT.